Listed below are T cell receptor beta chains from one sample, sequenced in a study of T-cell reconstitution after alpha-beta-depleted transplantation in children. TCRdb independently ran MiXCR on the PCR reads; one entry per CDR3 protein. The profile shows a few hundred thousand distinct CDR3 sequences, around a tenth of them singletons. Sequencing was performed on PBMCs, taken before TCRalphabeta/CD19-depleted stem cell transplant. The receptors come from a boy in the first two years of life with acute myeloid leukemia, due to receive a stem cell transplant. CDR3s include the opening cysteine and the closing phenylalanine or tryptophan. Fields, in order: D gene, J gene, clone size, CDR3 length, V gene, CDR3 protein, CDR3 DNA. The D gene is left open where the match is weak. Clone size, where shown, is once, few, many, or a class for clones that have expanded.

TRBD2,TRBJ2-1,many,18,TRBV12-3/TRBV12-4,CASTLPFASGSRGHEQFF,TGTGCCAGCACCCTCCCCTTTGCTAGCGGGAGTAGGGGGCATGAGCAGTTCTTC
NA,TRBJ1-6,many,13,TRBV28,CASSSPTESPLHF,TGTGCCAGCAGTTCCCCGACGGAGTCACCCCTCCACTTT
NA,TRBJ2-5,many,15,TRBV28,CASSLRGGRIETQYF,TGTGCCAGCAGTTTAAGGGGGGGCCGGATAGAGACCCAGTACTTC
NA,TRBJ2-5,many,13,TRBV5-1,CASSYRLRETQYF,TGCGCCAGCAGTTACAGGTTGAGAGAGACCCAGTACTTC
NA,TRBJ2-3,many,14,TRBV15,CATSRAAITDTQYF,TGTGCCACCAGCAGAGCGGCGATCACAGATACGCAGTATTTT
NA,TRBJ2-2,NA,15,TRBV28,CASGRGRLSTGELFF,TGTGCCAGCGGCCGGGGGAGACTTAGCACCGGGGAGCTGTTTTTT
TRBD2,TRBJ2-7,many,14,TRBV10-3,CAIRTSGSSYEQYF,TGTGCCATCAGGACTAGCGGGAGCTCCTACGAGCAGTACTTC
NA,TRBJ2-3,many,16,TRBV20-1,CSASALVARFTDTQYF,TGCAGTGCCTCAGCGTTGGTAGCGAGGTTTACAGATACGCAGTATTTT
NA,TRBJ2-7,many,12,TRBV20-1,CSVDLRGNEQYF,TGCAGTGTGGACCTTAGAGGGAACGAGCAGTACTTC
TRBD2,TRBJ2-5,many,13,TRBV29-1,CSVGGVYQETQYF,TGCAGCGTGGGGGGGGTGTACCAAGAGACCCAGTACTTC